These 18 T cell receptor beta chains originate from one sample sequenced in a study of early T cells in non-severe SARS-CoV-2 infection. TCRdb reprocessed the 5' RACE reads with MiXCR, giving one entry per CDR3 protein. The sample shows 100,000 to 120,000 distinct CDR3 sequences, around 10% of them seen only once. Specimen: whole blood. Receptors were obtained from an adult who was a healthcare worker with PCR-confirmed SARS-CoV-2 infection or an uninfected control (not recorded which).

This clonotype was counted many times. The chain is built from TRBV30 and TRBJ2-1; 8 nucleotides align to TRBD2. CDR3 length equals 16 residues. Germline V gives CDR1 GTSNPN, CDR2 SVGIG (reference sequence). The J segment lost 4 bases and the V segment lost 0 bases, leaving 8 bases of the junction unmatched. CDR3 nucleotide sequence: TGTGCCTGGAGTGTACGGGGGCGGGGGGCTTACAATGAGCAGTTCTTC. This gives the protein CAWSVRGRGAYNEQFF.

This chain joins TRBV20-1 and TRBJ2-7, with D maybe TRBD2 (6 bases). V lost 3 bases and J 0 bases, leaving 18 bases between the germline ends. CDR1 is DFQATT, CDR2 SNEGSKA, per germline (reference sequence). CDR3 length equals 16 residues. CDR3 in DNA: TGCAGTGCTAGGGAGGGCCGACGGAGTAGCTCCTACGAGCAGTACTTC. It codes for CSAREGRRSSSYEQYF.

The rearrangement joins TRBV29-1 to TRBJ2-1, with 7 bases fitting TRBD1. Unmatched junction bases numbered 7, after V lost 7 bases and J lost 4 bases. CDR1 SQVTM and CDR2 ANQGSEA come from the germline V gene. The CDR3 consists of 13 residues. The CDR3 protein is CSGGTAFYNEQFF. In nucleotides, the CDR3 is TGCAGCGGGGGGACAGCTTTTTACAATGAGCAGTTCTTC.

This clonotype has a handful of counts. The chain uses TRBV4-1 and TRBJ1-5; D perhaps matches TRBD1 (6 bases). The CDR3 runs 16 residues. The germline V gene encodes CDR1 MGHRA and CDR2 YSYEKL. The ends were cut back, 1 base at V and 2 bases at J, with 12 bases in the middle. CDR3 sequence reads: CASSQVPGAGNQPQHF. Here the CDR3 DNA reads TGCGCCAGCAGCCAAGTACCGGGGGCAGGCAATCAGCCCCAGCATTTT.

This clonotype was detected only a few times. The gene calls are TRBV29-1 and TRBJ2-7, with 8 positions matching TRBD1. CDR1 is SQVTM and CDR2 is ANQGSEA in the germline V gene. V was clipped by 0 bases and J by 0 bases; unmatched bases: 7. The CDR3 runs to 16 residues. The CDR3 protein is CSVEDRGTGDSYEQYF. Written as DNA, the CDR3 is TGCAGCGTTGAAGATCGCGGGACAGGTGACTCCTACGAGCAGTACTTC.

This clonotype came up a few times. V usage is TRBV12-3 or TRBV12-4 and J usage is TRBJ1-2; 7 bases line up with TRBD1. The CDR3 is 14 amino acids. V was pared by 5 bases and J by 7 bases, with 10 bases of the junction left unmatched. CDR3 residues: CASSPTGSLPGYTF. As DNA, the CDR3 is TGTGCCAGCAGTCCGACAGGGTCACTGCCTGGCTACACCTTC.

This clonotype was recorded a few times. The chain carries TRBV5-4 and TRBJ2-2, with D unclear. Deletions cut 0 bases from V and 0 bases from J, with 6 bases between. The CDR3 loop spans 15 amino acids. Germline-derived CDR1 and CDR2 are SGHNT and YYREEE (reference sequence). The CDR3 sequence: CASSLDTANTGELFF. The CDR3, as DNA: TGTGCCAGCAGCTTGGATACAGCGAACACCGGGGAGCTGTTTTTT.

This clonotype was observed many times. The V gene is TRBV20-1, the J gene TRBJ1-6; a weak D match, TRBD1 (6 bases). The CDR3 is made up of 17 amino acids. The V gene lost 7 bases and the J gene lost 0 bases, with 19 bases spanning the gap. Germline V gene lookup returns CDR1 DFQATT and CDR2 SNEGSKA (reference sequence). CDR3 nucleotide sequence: TGCAGTGTCTTGGGCAGGGGCGGGAGCTCCTATAATTCACCCCTCCACTTT. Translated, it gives CSVLGRGGSSYNSPLHF.

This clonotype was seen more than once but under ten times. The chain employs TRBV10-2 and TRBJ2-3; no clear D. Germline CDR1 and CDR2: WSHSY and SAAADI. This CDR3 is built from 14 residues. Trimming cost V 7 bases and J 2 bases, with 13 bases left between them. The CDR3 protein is CASTRWLNTDTQYF. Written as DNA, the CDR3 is TGCGCCAGCACCAGGTGGCTCAACACAGATACGCAGTATTTT.

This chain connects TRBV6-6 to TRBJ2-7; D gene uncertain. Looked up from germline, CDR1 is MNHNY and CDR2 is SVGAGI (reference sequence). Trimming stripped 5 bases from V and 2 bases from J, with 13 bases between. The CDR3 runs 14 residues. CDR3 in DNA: TGTGCCAGCAGTCACCACTTCGAAGCCTACGAGCAGTACTTC. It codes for CASSHHFEAYEQYF.

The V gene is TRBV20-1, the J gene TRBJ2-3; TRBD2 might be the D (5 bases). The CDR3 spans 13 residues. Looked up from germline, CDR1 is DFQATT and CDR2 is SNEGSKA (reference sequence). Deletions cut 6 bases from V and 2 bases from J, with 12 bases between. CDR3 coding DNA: TGCAGTGCAAACGGGAAGATCACAGATACGCAGTATTTT. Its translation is CSANGKITDTQYF.

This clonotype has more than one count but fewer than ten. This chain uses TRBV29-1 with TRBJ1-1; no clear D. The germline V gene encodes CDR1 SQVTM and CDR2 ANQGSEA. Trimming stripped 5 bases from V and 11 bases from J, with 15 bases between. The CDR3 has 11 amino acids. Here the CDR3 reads CSVKDGAEAFF. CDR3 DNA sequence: TGCAGCGTTAAGGACGGCGCCGAGGCTTTCTTT.

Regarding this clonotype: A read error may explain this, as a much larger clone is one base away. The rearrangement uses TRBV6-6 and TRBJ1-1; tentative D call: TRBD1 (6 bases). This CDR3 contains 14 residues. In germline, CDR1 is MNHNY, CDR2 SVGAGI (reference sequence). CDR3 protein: CASSRGGEDTGAFF. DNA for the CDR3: TGTGCCAGCAGTAGAGGGGGGGAGGACACTGGAGCTTTCTTT.

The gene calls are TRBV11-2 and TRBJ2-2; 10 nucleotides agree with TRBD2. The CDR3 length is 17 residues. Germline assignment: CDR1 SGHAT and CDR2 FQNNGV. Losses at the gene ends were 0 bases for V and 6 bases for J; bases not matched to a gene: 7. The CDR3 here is CASSLDGAGGSAGELFF. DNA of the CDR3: TGTGCCAGCAGCTTAGATGGAGCGGGGGGGAGCGCCGGGGAGCTGTTTTTT.

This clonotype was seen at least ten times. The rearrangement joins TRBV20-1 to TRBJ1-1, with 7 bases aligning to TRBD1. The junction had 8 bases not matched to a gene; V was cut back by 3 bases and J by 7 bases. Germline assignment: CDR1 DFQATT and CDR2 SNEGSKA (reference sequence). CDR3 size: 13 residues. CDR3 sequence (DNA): TGCAGTGCTAGGGGAGGGGGCAAGATTGAAGCTTTCTTT. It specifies CSARGGGKIEAFF.

The CDR3: CASSLIPSGSGTGELFF. Here the CDR3 DNA reads TGTGCCAGCAGCTTAATTCCTAGCGGGAGCGGCACCGGGGAGCTGTTTTTT. The rearrangement links TRBV7-6 to TRBJ2-2; 10 bases fit TRBD2. Germline CDR1 and CDR2: SGHVS and FNYEAQ. V was pared by 2 bases and J by 4 bases, with 7 bases of the junction left unmatched. The CDR3 runs to 17 residues.

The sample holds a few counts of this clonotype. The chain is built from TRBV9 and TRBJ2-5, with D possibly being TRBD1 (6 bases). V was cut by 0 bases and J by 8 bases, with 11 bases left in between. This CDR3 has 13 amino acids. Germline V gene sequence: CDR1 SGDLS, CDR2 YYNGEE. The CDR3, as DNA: TGTGCCAGCAGCGTAGACCAGGGGTTCACCCAGTACTTC. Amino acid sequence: CASSVDQGFTQYF.

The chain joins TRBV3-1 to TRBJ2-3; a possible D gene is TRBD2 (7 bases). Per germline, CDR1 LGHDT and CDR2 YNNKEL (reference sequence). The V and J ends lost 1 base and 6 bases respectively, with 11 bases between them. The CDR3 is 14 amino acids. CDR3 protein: CASSQAGGPDTQYF. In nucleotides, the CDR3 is TGTGCCAGCAGCCAAGCGGGGGGCCCGGATACGCAGTATTTT.